The 4 T cell receptor beta chains presented below share a single source sample, sequenced in a study of response to subunit inactivated influenza vaccine. MiXCR was run by TCRdb on the RT-PCR reads, yielding one entry per CDR3 protein. The data show around 850,000 distinct CDR3 sequences, approximately 18% seen once. The material sequenced was PBMCs from blood, taken about 5 days after vaccination. The receptor source for this set is a man between 50 and 59 years old who received an inactivated influenza vaccine.

The chain couples TRBV5-1 to TRBJ1-1, with 9 bases fitting TRBD1. Germline CDR1 reads SGHRS; CDR2 reads YFSETQ. The CDR3 length is 15 residues. After removal of 4 bases from V and 1 base from J, the junction contained 5 bases not matched to a gene. CDR3 sequence: CASSDPGQGNTEAFF. The CDR3 bases are TGCGCCAGCAGCGACCCGGGACAGGGGAACACTGAAGCTTTCTTT.

The chain is built from TRBV7-9 and TRBJ1-5; a weak D match, TRBD1 (5 bases). This CDR3 has 16 residues. Trimming pared 3 bases from V and 1 base from J, leaving 13 bases between. Germline V lookup: CDR1 SEHNR, CDR2 FQNEAQ (reference sequence). The CDR3 DNA sequence: TGTGCCAGCAGCTTCGGGACCGGTAACAGCAATCAGCCCCAGCATTTT. Amino acid sequence: CASSFGTGNSNQPQHF.

The CDR3 DNA reads TGCAGCGTCCTGAGACAGCCGAACACTGAAGCTTTCTTT. Translation gives CSVLRQPNTEAFF. The chain joins TRBV29-1 to TRBJ1-1, with a possible D match to TRBD1 (5 bases). The CDR3 runs to 13 residues. CDR1 SQVTM and CDR2 ANQGSEA come from the germline V gene. V lost 6 bases to trimming and J lost 1 base, with 12 bases between them.

The CDR3 loop is CASSSPSNEKLFF. The CDR3, as DNA: TGCGCCAGCAGCTCACCATCTAATGAAAAACTGTTTTTT. The V gene is TRBV5-1, the J gene TRBJ1-4, with D unclear. The ends were cut back, 3 bases at V and 3 bases at J, with 6 bases in the middle. The CDR3 length is 13 residues. The germline CDR1 and CDR2 sequences are SGHRS and YFSETQ.